This TCR beta chain was recovered during a study of metastatic and nonmetastatic thyroid tumors. Overall study: Repertoires from blood and tumor or nodule tissue of malignant and benign thyroid patients were compared.

From the PCR reads, TCRdb re-called clones with MiXCR. The sample has under 45,000 clones; roughly a third are singletons. As to this clone: Compared with germline, one end of the junction differs, possibly owing to a read error.

Every patient was untreated before thyroid surgery. Germline-derived CDR1 and CDR2 are MNHNS and SASEGT. The CDR3 is 16 residues long. The V gene is TRBV6-1, the J gene TRBJ2-7, with TRBD1 matching 7 bases. The TCR comes from a female donor with papillary thyroid cancer or a benign thyroid nodule (not recorded which). Some clones in this sample may be carry-over from other donors' samples. Sequenced input: tumor tissue. The CDR3 here is CASREAEGDSFYEQYF. The CDR3 nucleotides read TGTGCCAGCAGGGAAGCCGAGGGGGACAGCTTCTACGAGCAGTACTTC.